This TCR beta chain was found in a study of blood T cell repertoires in COVID-19. Overall study: Donors in the United States, Italy and Spain gave samples during acute or convalescent COVID-19.

This clone occurred once. In the study's own analysis: Amplifying reference gene primers gave estimates of nucleated cell counts. Using immunoSEQ multiplex PCR, the repertoire was profiled, and TCRdb retains in-frame clones only, with some absent. D and trimming were read from the DNA, whereas the V and J calls and clone size are those reported in that table. The sample lists about 150,000 clones; around 87% were seen once. CDR1 and CDR2 from the germline V gene are MDHEN and SYDVKM. The trim removed 6 bases at V and 4 bases at J, leaving 8 bases unmatched. The CDR3 has 15 amino acids. Sequenced input: PBMCs or T cells enriched from blood (not recorded which). The clonotype comes from a woman between 40 and 55 years old who had been exposed to COVID-19. This chain links TRBV28 with TRBJ2-2, with 7 bases aligning to TRBD2. This CDR3 reads CASRVPSGSTGELFF. The DNA for the CDR3 is TGTGCCAGCAGGGTCCCTAGCGGTAGCACCGGGGAGCTGTTTTTT.